The present TCR beta chain was sequenced within a study of response to subunit inactivated influenza vaccine listed by TCRdb under 2018. Regarding the study in general: Deep quantitative profiling of the T cell receptor repertoire was used in the study to follow responses to a trivalent subunit inactivated influenza vaccine.

At the junction V is shortened by 1 base and J by 5 bases, with 6 bases in between. The germline V gene (reference sequence) specifies DFQATT as CDR1 and SNEGSKA as CDR2. Spanning cysteine to phenylalanine, the CDR3 consists of 11 amino acids. Only the CDR3 portion is preserved as DNA: 33 bases, with reading frame beginning at the first base. Comments on this clonotype: The antigen it recognizes is unknown. Within one base of it there is no much larger clone, and no base qualities were kept.

Paper-wide results and their limitations: According to the authors, only a limited number of new T cells may be recruited by each seasonal influenza vaccination.

Library method: RT-PCR. The run used an Illumina HiSeq 2500. The public reads were reprocessed in TCRdb via fastp at Q25 and MiXCR, keeping in-frame beta chains. For every CDR3 protein sequence, its rows merge into one entry that carries the most common genes and DNA. The sample profile shows roughly 520,000 distinct CDR3 sequences; around 25% of them were found once. The top ten clones comprise over 1.5% of the sample. The sequence derives from a middle-aged man who received an inactivated influenza vaccine. Donor details come from another sample of the same person, matched by shared clones. This sample comprised CD4+ T cells sorted from PBMCs, obtained approximately 5 days after vaccination. The V gene is TRBV20-1 and the J gene is TRBJ2-7; the D gene is unclear. The sequence in DNA is TGCAGTGCTAGAGGCCTTAACGAGCAGTACTTC. It specifies CSARGLNEQYF.